Listed here is a single TCR beta chain. In its sample, this clone was seen once. No antigen is known for it. Base quality data are lacking; no much larger clone is found one base away. The immunoSEQ Assay, a bias-controlled multiplex PCR, was used to amplify TCRbeta CDR3 regions from genomic DNA. As for the original processing: The number of nucleated cells in each sample was estimated by amplification of reference gene primers within the assay. To quantify the absolute abundance of each unique TCRbeta CDR3 rearrangement, sequence reads were collapsed and filtered. For each sample, productive Simpson clonality was calculated as the square root of Simpson's diversity index over productive rearrangements. TCRdb obtained this table from immuneACCESS and retained in-frame rearrangements with V and J assigned. These tables miss some clones; where compared with another copy, unresolved V genes account for less than half of the shortfall, and the remainder is unexplained. V and J calls and clone size are those listed in that table; D and trimming were worked out from the DNA. For this sample the table gives about 150,000 clones, of which roughly 83% were detected only once. 9.5% to 13% of the sample is held by the ten biggest clonotypes.

These data belong to a study of blood T cell repertoires in COVID-19 (dated by TCRdb to between 2020 and 2021). Notes on the research overall: Samples from collaborators originated in the United States, Italy and Spain and spanned both the acute and convalescent phases of COVID-19. The prospective study material was composed of cDNA or gDNA derived from T cells, B-cell-depleted T cells, or PBMCs. Subjects who had been exposed to COVID-19, were actively infected with it, or had recovered from it provided the deeply sampled blood TCRbeta repertoires that made up the dataset. A freely available public database, intended as a resource for researchers studying the immune response to SARS-CoV-2, is where the repertoires were released. The samples were drawn from two sources: the first 160 participants of the ongoing ImmuneRACE study, and 1,200 or so subjects contributed by 6 global collaborators. The sample metadata nearly always contained a de-identified subject ID, COVID-19 status, age in years and sex. Where available, HLA class I and class II types were taken from metadata supplied by the sample provider and were not determined by assay-based typing.

The investigation overall reported the following: The quantity of clinical and demographic metadata differed by source and by participant and was supplied without curation.

In Seattle, one collaborating source enrolled patients while the infection was active and tracked those patients longitudinally over the course of disease. Each collaborating institution followed its own protocols to collect whole blood in K2EDTA tubes. For TCRbeta analysis, collaborators shipped samples as frozen whole blood, isolated PBMCs, or DNA extracted from either of those sample types. Trimming costs V 2 bases and J 2 bases, and their ends lie 12 bases apart. There are 16 amino acids in the CDR3, from cysteine to phenylalanine inclusive. Only the CDR3 region is kept as DNA, spanning 48 bases read in frame from base 1. CDR1 and CDR2, per the germline V gene (reference sequence), are LGHDT and YNNKEL.

The V and J segments used are TRBV3-1 (or the pseudogene TRBV3-2) and TRBJ2-2; a tentative D call is TRBD1 (6 bases match). The clonotype was recovered from an older woman with COVID-19, enrolled during active disease. Sample: peripheral blood. The CDR3 region has the sequence CASSQSGTTNTGELFF. The nucleotides are TGTGCCAGCAGCCAATCCGGGACAACAAACACCGGGGAGCTGTTTTTT.